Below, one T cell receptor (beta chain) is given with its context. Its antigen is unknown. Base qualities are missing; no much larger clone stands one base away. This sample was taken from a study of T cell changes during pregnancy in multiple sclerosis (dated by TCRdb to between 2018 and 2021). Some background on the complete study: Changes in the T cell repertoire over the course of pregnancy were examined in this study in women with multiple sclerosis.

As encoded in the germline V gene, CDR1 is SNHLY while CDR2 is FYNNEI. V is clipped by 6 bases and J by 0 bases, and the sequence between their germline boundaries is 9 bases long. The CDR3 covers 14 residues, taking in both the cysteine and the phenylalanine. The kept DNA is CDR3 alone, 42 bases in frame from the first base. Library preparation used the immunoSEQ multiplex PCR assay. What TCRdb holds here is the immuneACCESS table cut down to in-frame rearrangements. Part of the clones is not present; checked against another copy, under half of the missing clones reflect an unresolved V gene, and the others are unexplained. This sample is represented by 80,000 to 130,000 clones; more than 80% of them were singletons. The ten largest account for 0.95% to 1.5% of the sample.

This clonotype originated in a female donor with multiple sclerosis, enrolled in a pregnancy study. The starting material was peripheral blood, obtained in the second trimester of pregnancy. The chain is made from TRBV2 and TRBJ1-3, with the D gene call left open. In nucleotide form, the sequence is TGTGCCAGCAGGGGCGCATACTCTGGAAACACCATATATTTT. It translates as CASRGAYSGNTIYF.